A selection of T cell receptor beta chains follows, all from one sample in a study of cytotoxic CD8 clonotypes in ibrutinib-treated CLL. TCRdb's copy holds only in-frame clones and misses some; the assay was immunoSEQ multiplex PCR. Of 150,000 or so clones listed, more than 70% are singletons. The sequences come from PBMCs, collected at disease progression, from a patient treated with ibrutinib. These receptors originate from a human donor with chronic lymphocytic leukemia. The CDR3 runs from the conserved cysteine through the conserved F or W. The D gene is left open where the match is weak. For some rows the clone size is stated as once, few or many, or as a class when expanded; others skip it.

v_call	j_call	d_call	clone_size	cdr3_aa	cdr3_nt
TRBV4-1	TRBJ1-4	.	.	CASSLLGWGTNEKLFF	TGCGCCAGCAGCCTCCTTGGGTGGGGAACTAATGAAAAACTGTTTTTT
TRBV6-6	TRBJ1-2	.	.	CASREGTKNYGYTF	TGTGCCAGCAGGGAGGGCACGAAGAATTATGGCTACACCTTC
TRBV7-8	TRBJ1-1	.	.	CASSFFGTSDTEAFF	TGTGCCAGCAGCTTTTTCGGGACTTCGGACACTGAAGCTTTCTTT
TRBV6-5	TRBJ1-2	.	.	CAVQGPINYGYTF	TGTGCCGTGCAGGGGCCCATCAACTATGGCTACACCTTC
TRBV4-2	TRBJ2-1	.	.	CASSQREQNSYNEQFF	TGTGCCAGCAGCCAGAGGGAACAAAACTCCTACAATGAGCAGTTCTTC
TRBV5-5	TRBJ2-7	TRBD1	once	CASSLGTVLYEQYF	TGTGCCAGCAGCCTAGGGACAGTGCTCTACGAGCAGTACTTC
TRBV6-5	TRBJ1-5	TRBD1	.	CASSSTGGGNQPQHF	TGTGCCAGCAGTTCAACAGGGGGAGGCAATCAGCCCCAGCATTTT
TRBV5-1	TRBJ2-1	.	.	CASSLFDQNYNEQFF	TGCGCCAGCAGCTTGTTTGACCAGAACTACAATGAGCAGTTCTTC
TRBV18	TRBJ2-1	.	.	CASSSWISDEQFF	TGTGCCAGCTCATCCTGGATCAGTGATGAGCAGTTCTTC
TRBV28	TRBJ1-2	.	.	CASSLPGPSLYGYTF	TGTGCCAGCAGTTTACCCGGACCTAGCCTCTATGGCTACACCTTC
TRBV19	TRBJ1-4	.	.	CASRDANEKLFF	TGTGCCAGCCGGGACGCTAATGAAAAACTGTTTTTT
TRBV16	TRBJ1-2	.	.	CASSGVSIYGYTF	TGTGCCAGCAGTGGGGTATCCATCTATGGCTACACCTTC
TRBV5-1	TRBJ2-1	TRBD1	.	CASSDRTGTEQFF	TGCGCCAGCAGCGACAGGACAGGGACTGAGCAGTTCTTC
TRBV14	TRBJ2-1	.	.	CASSQSTRTEQFF	TGTGCCAGCAGCCAATCTACAAGGACGGAGCAGTTCTTC
TRBV4-2	TRBJ1-1	.	.	CASSQDGVRTNTEAFF	TGTGCCAGCAGCCAAGATGGTGTCCGCACGAACACTGAAGCTTTCTTT
TRBV12-5	TRBJ2-7	TRBD2	.	CASGLELAGAYEQYF	TGTGCTAGTGGTTTGGAGCTAGCGGGGGCTTACGAGCAGTACTTC
TRBV6-1	TRBJ1-1	.	.	CASRETGNTEAFF	TGTGCCAGCAGAGAGACAGGGAACACTGAAGCTTTCTTT
TRBV7-9	TRBJ1-5	TRBD1	.	CASSSSGGSGNQPQHF	TGTGCCAGCAGCTCCTCAGGGGGATCGGGCAATCAGCCCCAGCATTTT
TRBV7-2	TRBJ2-1	TRBD1	.	CASSLKYRQGANEQFF	TGTGCCAGCAGCTTAAAGTATCGCCAGGGGGCCAATGAGCAGTTCTTC
TRBV28	TRBJ2-2	.	.	CASREQNTGELFF	TGTGCCAGCCGGGAGCAAAACACCGGGGAGCTGTTTTTT
TRBV5-4	TRBJ2-7	TRBD1	.	CASSLQGVDSYEQYF	TGTGCCAGCAGCTTACAGGGGGTTGACTCCTACGAGCAGTACTTC
TRBV5-5	TRBJ2-2	TRBD1	.	CASRWGTGATGELFF	TGTGCCAGCAGGTGGGGAACAGGGGCCACCGGGGAGCTGTTTTTT
TRBV15	TRBJ2-4	.	once	CATSRVVGQERNIQYF	TGTGCCACCAGCAGAGTAGTTGGGCAGGAAAGAAACATTCAGTACTTC
TRBV15	TRBJ1-1	.	.	CATSRDSGSAEAFF	TGTGCCACCAGCAGAGATTCTGGTAGCGCTGAAGCTTTCTTT
TRBV4-1	TRBJ2-7	TRBD1	.	CASSQAGTGGHEQYF	TGCGCCAGCAGCCAAGCCGGGACAGGGGGCCACGAGCAGTACTTC
TRBV19	TRBJ2-7	.	.	CASSIGPVKEQYF	TGTGCCAGTAGTATAGGCCCCGTGAAAGAGCAGTACTTC
TRBV5-1	TRBJ1-2	TRBD1	.	CASSTGTGASGYTF	TGCGCCAGCAGCACCGGGACAGGGGCGTCTGGCTACACCTTC
TRBV21-1	TRBJ2-7	.	.	CASSKALYGPASGTYEQYF	TGTGCCAGCAGCAAAGCGCTTTACGGCCCAGCTAGCGGGACCTACGAGCAGTACTTC
TRBV30	TRBJ1-5	.	.	CAWSQGGGGNQPQHF	TGTGCCTGGTCCCAAGGAGGGGGGGGCAATCAGCCCCAGCATTTT
TRBV5-4	TRBJ2-3	.	.	CASKLSQRPTDTQYF	TGTGCCAGTAAGCTGTCCCAGCGGCCCACAGATACGCAGTATTTT
TRBV5-1	TRBJ2-7	.	.	CASSLLPGHYEQYF	TGCGCCAGCAGCTTACTTCCAGGGCACTACGAGCAGTACTTC
TRBV30	TRBJ2-1	TRBD1	.	CAWSRGRRNEQFF	TGTGCCTGGAGCAGGGGGCGAAGAAATGAGCAGTTCTTC
TRBV4-2	TRBJ2-1	TRBD2	.	CASSLRSGLAGLDNEQFF	TGTGCCAGCAGCCTGCGTTCGGGACTAGCGGGGTTAGACAATGAGCAGTTCTTC
TRBV10-3	TRBJ1-4	.	.	CAISDPSQGWTNEKLFF	TGTGCCATCAGTGACCCCTCCCAGGGGTGGACTAATGAAAAACTGTTTTTT
TRBV6-5	TRBJ2-1	TRBD1	.	CASRDRGGYNEQFF	TGTGCCAGCAGGGACAGGGGCGGATACAATGAGCAGTTCTTC
TRBV9	TRBJ1-2	.	.	CASSVGTRAGGYTF	TGTGCCAGCAGCGTAGGAACCAGGGCTGGAGGCTACACCTTC
TRBV19	TRBJ2-7	.	.	CASSKKPRDEQYF	TGTGCCAGTAGTAAGAAACCCCGGGACGAGCAGTACTTC
TRBV27	TRBJ2-7	.	.	CASSLGAGTGYEQYF	TGTGCCAGCAGTTTAGGTGCGGGGACCGGTTACGAGCAGTACTTC
TRBV28	TRBJ2-7	TRBD2	.	CASSFSGGEQYF	TGTGCCAGCAGTTTCTCGGGGGGCGAGCAGTACTTC
TRBV7-6	TRBJ2-3	.	.	CASSLVMGTDTQYF	TGTGCCAGCAGCTTAGTCATGGGAACAGATACGCAGTATTTT
TRBV14	TRBJ2-7	.	.	CASSAGPYEQYF	TGTGCCAGCAGCGCCGGGCCCTACGAGCAGTACTTC
TRBV4-3	TRBJ1-2	.	.	CASSREGEIFYGYTF	TGCGCCAGCAGCCGCGAGGGGGAAATCTTCTATGGCTACACCTTC
TRBV14	TRBJ1-4	.	.	CASSQGTPERARHEKLFF	TGTGCCAGCAGCCAAGGGACACCAGAACGAGCCCGACATGAAAAACTGTTTTTT
TRBV18	TRBJ2-6	TRBD1	.	CASSPLQGTGANVLTF	TGTGCCAGCTCACCATTACAGGGGACTGGGGCCAACGTCCTGACTTTC